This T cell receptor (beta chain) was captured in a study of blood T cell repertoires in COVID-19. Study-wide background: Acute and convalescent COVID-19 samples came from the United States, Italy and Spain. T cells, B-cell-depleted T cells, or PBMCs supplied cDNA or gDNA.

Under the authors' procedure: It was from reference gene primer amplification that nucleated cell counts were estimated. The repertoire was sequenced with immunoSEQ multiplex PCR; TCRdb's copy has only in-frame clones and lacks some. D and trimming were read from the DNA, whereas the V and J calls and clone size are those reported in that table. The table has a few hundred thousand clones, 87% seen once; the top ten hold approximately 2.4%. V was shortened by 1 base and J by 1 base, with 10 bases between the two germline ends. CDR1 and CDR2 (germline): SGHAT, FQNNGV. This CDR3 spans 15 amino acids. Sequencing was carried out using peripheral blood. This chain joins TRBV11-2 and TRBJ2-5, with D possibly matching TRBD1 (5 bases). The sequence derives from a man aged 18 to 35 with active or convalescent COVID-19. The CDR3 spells CASSLGQNRQETQYF. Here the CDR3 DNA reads TGTGCCAGCAGCTTAGGACAGAACCGCCAAGAGACCCAGTACTTC.